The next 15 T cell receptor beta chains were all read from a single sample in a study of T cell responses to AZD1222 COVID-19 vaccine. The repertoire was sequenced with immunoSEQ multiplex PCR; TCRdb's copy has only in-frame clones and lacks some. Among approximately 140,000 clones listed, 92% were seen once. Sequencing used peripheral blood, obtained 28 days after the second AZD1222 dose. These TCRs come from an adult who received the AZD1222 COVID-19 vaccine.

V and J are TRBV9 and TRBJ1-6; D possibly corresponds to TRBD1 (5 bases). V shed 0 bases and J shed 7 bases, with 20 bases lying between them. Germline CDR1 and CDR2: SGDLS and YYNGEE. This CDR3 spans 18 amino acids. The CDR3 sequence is CASSVAPEAGHGNSPLHF. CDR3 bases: TGTGCCAGCAGCGTAGCTCCGGAGGCAGGGCATGGGAATTCACCCCTCCACTTT.

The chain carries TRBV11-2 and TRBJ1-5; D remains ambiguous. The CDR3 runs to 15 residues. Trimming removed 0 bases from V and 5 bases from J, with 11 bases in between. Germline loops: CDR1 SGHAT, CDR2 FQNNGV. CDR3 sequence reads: CASSLDPLGYQPQHF. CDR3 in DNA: TGTGCCAGCAGCTTAGATCCCTTAGGATATCAGCCCCAGCATTTT.

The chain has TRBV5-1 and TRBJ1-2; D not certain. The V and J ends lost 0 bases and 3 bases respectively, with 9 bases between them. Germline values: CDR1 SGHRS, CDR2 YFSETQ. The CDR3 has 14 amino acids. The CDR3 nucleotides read TGCGCCAGCAGCTTGGCATTTGGGGACTATGGCTACACCTTC. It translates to CASSLAFGDYGYTF.

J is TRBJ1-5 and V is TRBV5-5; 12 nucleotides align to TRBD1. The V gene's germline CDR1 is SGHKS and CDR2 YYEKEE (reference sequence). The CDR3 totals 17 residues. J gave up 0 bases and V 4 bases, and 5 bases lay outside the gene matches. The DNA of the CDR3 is TGTGCCAGCAGCCGGGGACAGGGGGCCTATAGCAATCAGCCCCAGCATTTT. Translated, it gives CASSRGQGAYSNQPQHF.

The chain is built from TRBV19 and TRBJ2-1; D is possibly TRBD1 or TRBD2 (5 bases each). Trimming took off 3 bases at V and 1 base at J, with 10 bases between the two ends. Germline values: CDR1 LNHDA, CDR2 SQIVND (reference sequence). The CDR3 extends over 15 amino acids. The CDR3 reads CASSMRGKSYNEQFF. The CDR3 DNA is TGTGCCAGTAGTATGAGGGGAAAATCCTACAATGAGCAGTTCTTC.

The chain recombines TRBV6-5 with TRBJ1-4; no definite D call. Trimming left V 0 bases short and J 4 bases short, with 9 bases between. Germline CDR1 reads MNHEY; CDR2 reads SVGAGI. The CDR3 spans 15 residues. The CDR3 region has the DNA TGTGCCAGCAGTTACTCACGGGAGATTAATGAAAAACTGTTTTTT. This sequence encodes CASSYSREINEKLFF.

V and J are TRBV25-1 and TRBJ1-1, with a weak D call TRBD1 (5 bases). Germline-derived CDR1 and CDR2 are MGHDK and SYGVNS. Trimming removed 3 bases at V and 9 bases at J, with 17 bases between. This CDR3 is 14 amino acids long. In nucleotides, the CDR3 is TGTGCCAGCAGTGACCCCACTCGAACAGGCCAAGCTTTCTTT. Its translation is CASSDPTRTGQAFF.

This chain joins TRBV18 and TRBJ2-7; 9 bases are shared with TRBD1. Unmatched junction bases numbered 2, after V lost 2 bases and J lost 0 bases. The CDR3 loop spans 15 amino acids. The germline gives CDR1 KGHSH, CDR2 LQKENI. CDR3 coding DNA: TGTGCCAGCTCACCAGCGGACAGGGGCTCCTACGAGCAGTACTTC. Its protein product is CASSPADRGSYEQYF.

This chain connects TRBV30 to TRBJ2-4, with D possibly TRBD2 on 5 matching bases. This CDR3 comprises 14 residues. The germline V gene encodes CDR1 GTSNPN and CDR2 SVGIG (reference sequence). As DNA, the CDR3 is TGTGCGATCGAGGACTTTAGAGCCAAAAACATTCAGTACTTC. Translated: CAIEDFRAKNIQYF.

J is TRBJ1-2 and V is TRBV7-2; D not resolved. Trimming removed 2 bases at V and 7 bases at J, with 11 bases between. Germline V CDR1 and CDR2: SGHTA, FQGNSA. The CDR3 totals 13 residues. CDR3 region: CASSLPETAGYTF. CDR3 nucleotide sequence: TGTGCCAGCAGCTTACCAGAGACGGCTGGCTACACCTTC.

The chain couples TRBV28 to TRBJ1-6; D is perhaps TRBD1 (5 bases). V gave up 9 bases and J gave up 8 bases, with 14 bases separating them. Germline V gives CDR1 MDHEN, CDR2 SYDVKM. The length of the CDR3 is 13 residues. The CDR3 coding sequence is TGTGCCAGTATTAGGGACGGTGATTCACCCCTCCACTTT. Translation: CASIRDGDSPLHF.

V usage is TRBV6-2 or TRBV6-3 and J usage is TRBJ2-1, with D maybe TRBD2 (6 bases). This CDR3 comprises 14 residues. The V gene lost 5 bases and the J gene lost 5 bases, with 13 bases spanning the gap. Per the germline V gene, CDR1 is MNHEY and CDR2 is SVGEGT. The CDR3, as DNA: TGTGCCAGCAGTAAACTTAGCGGAAACAATGAGCAGTTCTTC. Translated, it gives CASSKLSGNNEQFF.

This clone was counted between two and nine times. The CDR3 is CASSLTGLNTEAFF. DNA of the CDR3: TGTGCCAGCAGTTTGACAGGGTTGAACACTGAAGCTTTCTTT. The chain carries TRBV27 and TRBJ1-1, with TRBD1 matching over 7 bases. The trim removed 3 bases at V and 0 bases at J, leaving 1 base unmatched. This CDR3 is built from 14 residues. The germline V gene encodes CDR1 MNHEY and CDR2 SMNVEV (reference sequence).

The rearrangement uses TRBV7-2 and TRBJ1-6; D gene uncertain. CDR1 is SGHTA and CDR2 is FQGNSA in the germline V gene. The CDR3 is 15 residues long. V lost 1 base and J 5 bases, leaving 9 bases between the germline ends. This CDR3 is CASSLVAENNSPLHF. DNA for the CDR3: TGTGCCAGCAGCTTAGTGGCGGAGAATAATTCACCCCTCCACTTT.

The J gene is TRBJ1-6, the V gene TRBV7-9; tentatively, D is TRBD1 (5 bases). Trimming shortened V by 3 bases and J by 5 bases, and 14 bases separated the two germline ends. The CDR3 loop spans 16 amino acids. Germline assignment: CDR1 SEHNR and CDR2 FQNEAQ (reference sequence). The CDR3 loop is CASSFWGPGDNSPLHF. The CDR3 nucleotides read TGTGCCAGCAGCTTTTGGGGACCTGGGGATAATTCACCCCTCCACTTT.